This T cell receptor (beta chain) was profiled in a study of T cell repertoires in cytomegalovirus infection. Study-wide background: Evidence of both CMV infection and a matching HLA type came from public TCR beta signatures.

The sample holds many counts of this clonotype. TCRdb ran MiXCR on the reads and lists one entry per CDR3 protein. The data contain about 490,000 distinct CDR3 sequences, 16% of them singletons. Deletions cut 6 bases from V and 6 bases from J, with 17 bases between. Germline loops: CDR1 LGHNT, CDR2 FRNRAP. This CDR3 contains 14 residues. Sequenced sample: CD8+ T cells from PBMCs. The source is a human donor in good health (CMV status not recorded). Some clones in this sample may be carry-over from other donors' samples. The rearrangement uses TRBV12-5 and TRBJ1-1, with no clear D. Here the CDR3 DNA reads TGTGCTAGTGGACCCAGCCCGTTCGGGCCTGAAGCTTTCTTT. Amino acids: CASGPSPFGPEAFF.